The rows below give T cell receptor beta chains drawn from one sample of a study of cytomegalovirus exposure and HLA in healthy donors. The method was immunoSEQ multiplex PCR; TCRdb's version includes in-frame clones alone and lacks a portion of them. The sample has 150,000 to 160,000 clones; more than 75% are singletons. What was sequenced was PBMCs. The receptors stem from a woman between 18 and 29 years old in good health and CMV-seronegative. Both conserved end residues are part of each CDR3. Fields, in order: CDR3 protein, clone size, CDR3 length, J gene, V gene. Clone sizes are given selectively: once, few, many, or a class where the clone is expanded.

CDR3aa: CASSLRVDRRIYSNQPQHF
abundance: NA
len: 19
j_gene: TRBJ1-5
v_gene: TRBV28

CDR3aa: CASSTGTSGSNEQFF
abundance: NA
len: 15
j_gene: TRBJ2-1
v_gene: TRBV10-1

CDR3aa: CASTATGNSYEQYF
abundance: NA
len: 14
j_gene: TRBJ2-7
v_gene: TRBV7-2

CDR3aa: CAISLTGDSNQPQHF
abundance: NA
len: 15
j_gene: TRBJ1-5
v_gene: TRBV10-3

CDR3aa: CASSEDLGRPLRRQDTQYF
abundance: NA
len: 19
j_gene: TRBJ2-3
v_gene: TRBV6-1

CDR3aa: CASSLSLAGGPGDEQFF
abundance: NA
len: 17
j_gene: TRBJ2-1
v_gene: TRBV28

CDR3aa: CASSGQGYTGELFF
abundance: NA
len: 14
j_gene: TRBJ2-2
v_gene: TRBV7-2

CDR3aa: CASSPKAGLSTDTQYF
abundance: NA
len: 16
j_gene: TRBJ2-3
v_gene: TRBV11-2

CDR3aa: CASSQEYLGRTGEQFF
abundance: few
len: 16
j_gene: TRBJ2-1
v_gene: TRBV4-1

CDR3aa: CASSPTMNRDNGYTF
abundance: NA
len: 15
j_gene: TRBJ1-2
v_gene: TRBV18

CDR3aa: CASSPGQGFVGSNQPQHF
abundance: once
len: 18
j_gene: TRBJ1-5
v_gene: TRBV18